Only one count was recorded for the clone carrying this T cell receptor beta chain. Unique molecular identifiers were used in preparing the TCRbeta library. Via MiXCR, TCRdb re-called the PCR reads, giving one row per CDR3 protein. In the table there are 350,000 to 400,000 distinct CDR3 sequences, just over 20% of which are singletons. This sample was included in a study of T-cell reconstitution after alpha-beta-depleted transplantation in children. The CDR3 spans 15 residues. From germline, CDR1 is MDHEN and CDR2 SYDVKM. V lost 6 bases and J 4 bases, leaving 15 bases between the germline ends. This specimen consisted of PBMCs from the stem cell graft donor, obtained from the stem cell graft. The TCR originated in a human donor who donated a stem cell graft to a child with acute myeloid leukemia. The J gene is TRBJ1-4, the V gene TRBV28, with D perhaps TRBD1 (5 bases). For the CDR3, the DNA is TGTGCCAGCAGGGGTGGCAGGGTCGTTAATGAAAAACTGTTTTTT. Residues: CASRGGRVVNEKLFF.